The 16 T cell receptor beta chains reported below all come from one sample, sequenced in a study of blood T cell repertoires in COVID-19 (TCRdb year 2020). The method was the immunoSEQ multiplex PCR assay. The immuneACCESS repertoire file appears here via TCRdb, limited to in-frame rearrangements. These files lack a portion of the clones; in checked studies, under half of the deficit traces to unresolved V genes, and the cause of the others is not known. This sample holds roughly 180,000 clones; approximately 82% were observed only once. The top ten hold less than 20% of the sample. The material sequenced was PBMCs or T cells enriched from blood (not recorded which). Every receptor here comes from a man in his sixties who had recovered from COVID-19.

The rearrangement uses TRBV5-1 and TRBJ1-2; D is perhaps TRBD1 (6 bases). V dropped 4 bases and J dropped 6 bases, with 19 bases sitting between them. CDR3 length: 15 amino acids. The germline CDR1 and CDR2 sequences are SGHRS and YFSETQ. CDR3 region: CASSPNVDRLDGYTF. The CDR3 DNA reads TGCGCCAGCAGCCCCAACGTCGACAGGTTGGATGGCTACACCTTC.

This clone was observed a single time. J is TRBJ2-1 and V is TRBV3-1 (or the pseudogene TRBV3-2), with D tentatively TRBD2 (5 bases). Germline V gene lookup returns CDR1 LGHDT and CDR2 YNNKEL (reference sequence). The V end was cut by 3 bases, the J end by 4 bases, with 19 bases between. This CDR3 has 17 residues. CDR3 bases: TGTGCCAGCAGCCACAACACTAACCCCGGCGGGTACAATGAGCAGTTCTTC. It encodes CASSHNTNPGGYNEQFF.

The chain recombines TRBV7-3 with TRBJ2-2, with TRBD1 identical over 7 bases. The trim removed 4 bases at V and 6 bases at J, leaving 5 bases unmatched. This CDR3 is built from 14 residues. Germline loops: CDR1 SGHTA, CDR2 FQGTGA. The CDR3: CASSSGQVPGELFF. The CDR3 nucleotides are TGTGCCAGCAGCTCTGGACAGGTCCCCGGGGAGCTGTTTTTT.

The CDR3 loop reads CASSLDRGPYGYTF. The CDR3, as DNA: TGTGCCAGTAGTCTGGACAGGGGACCTTATGGCTACACCTTC. The chain employs TRBV19 and TRBJ1-2, with 9 bases that match TRBD1. The CDR3 spans 14 residues. Germline trimming cut 5 bases from V and 5 bases from J; bases unmatched to any gene: 6. Germline loops: CDR1 LNHDA, CDR2 SQIVND (reference sequence).

This chain's CDR3 is CASSHDLTNIGGKETQYF. The CDR3 nucleotides are TGTGCCAGCAGCCACGACCTCACGAATATCGGGGGGAAAGAGACCCAGTACTTC. V is TRBV3-1 (or the pseudogene TRBV3-2) and J is TRBJ2-5; 7 nucleotides match TRBD2. Trimming at V came to 3 bases and at J to 3 bases, leaving 16 bases not matched to a gene. The CDR3 is made up of 18 amino acids. The germline V gene has CDR1 LGHDT and CDR2 YNNKEL (reference sequence).

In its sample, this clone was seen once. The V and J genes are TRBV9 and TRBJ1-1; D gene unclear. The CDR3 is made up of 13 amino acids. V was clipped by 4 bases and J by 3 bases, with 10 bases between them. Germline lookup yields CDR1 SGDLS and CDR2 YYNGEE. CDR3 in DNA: TGTGCCAGCAGCTCCGGGTCCTACACTGAAGCTTTCTTT. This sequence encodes CASSSGSYTEAFF.

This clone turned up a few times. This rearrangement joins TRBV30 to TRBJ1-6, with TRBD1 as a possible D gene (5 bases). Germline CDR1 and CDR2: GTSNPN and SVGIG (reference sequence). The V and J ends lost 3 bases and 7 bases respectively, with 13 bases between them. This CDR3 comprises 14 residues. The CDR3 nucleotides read TGTGCCTGGAGGCTAGGACGGGGGAATTCACCCCTCCACTTT. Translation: CAWRLGRGNSPLHF.

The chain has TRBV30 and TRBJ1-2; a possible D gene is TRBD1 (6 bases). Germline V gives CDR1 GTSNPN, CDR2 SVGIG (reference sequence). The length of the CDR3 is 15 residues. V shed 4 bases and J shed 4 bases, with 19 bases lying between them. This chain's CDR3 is CAWIASRTVGYGYTF. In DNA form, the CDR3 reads TGTGCCTGGATCGCCTCGAGGACAGTCGGCTATGGCTACACCTTC. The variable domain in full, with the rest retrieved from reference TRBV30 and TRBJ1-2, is SQTIHQWPATLVQPVGSPLSLECTVEGTSNPNLYWYRQAAGRGLQLLFYSVGIGQISSEVPQNLSASRPQDRQFILSSKKLLLSDSGFYLCAWIASRTVGYGYTFGSGTRLTVV.

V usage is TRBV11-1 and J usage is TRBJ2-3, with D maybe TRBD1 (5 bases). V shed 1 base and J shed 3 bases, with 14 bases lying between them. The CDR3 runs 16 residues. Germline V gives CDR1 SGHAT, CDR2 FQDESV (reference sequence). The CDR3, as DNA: TGTGCCAGCAGCTTAGAAGGGGCGATAGAAACAGATACGCAGTATTTT. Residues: CASSLEGAIETDTQYF.

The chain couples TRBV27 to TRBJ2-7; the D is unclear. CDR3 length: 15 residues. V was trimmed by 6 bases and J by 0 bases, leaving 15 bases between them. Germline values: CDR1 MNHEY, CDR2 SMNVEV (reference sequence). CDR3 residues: CASRDGNSYSYEQYF. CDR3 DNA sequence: TGTGCCAGCAGAGATGGTAACAGCTACTCCTACGAGCAGTACTTC.

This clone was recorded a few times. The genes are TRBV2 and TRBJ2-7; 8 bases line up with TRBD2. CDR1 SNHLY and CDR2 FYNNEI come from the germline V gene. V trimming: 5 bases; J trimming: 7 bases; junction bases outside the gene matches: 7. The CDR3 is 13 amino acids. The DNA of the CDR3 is TGTGCCAGCAGTTACGGGGGGGTCGGAGAGCAGTACTTC. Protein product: CASSYGGVGEQYF.

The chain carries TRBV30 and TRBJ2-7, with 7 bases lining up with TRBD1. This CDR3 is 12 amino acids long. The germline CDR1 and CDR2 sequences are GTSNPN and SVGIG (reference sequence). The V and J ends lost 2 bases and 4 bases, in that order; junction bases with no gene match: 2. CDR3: CAWSTGEYEQYF. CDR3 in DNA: TGTGCCTGGAGTACAGGGGAATACGAGCAGTACTTC. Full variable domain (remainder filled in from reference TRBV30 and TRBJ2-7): SQTIHQWPATLVQPVGSPLSLECTVEGTSNPNLYWYRQAAGRGLQLLFYSVGIGQISSEVPQNLSASRPQDRQFILSSKKLLLSDSGFYLCAWSTGEYEQYFGPGTRLTVT.

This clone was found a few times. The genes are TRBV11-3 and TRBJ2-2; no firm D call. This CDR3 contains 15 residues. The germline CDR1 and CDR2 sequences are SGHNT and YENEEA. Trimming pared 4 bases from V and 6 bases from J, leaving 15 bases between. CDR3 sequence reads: CASSWSGVQAGELFF. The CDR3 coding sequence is TGTGCCAGCAGCTGGAGTGGAGTGCAAGCCGGGGAGCTGTTTTTT.

This CDR3 reads CASSPSGQGWQEQYF. The DNA for the CDR3 is TGTGCCAGCTCACCATCGGGACAGGGATGGCAAGAGCAGTACTTC. The chain links TRBV18 to TRBJ2-7; 9 bases match TRBD1. J was trimmed by 7 bases and V by 2 bases; bases with no gene match: 9. This CDR3 comprises 15 residues. From germline, CDR1 is KGHSH and CDR2 LQKENI.

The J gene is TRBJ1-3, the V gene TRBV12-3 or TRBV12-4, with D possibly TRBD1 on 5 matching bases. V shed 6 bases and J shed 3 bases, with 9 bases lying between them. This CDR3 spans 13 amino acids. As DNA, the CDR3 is TGTGCCAGCAGAGGGGACTTTGGAAACACCATATATTTT. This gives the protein CASRGDFGNTIYF.

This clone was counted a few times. Here the CDR3 reads CASSVGEGNNSPLHF. The CDR3 coding sequence is TGTGCCAGCAGCGTAGGGGAGGGAAATAATTCACCCCTCCACTTT. The chain employs TRBV9 and TRBJ1-6; D is unclear. Trimming removed 0 bases at V and 5 bases at J, with 9 bases between. Germline V CDR1 and CDR2: SGDLS, YYNGEE. The CDR3 extends over 15 amino acids.